This TCR beta chain is from a study of T cell responses to AZD1222 COVID-19 vaccine (dated by TCRdb to the early 2020s). With regard to the full study: AZD1222 recipients whose second dose came at about 4 weeks and those whose second dose came at about 12 weeks were combined into one group, since spike-specific TCR depth and breadth did not differ between the two schedules. Trial participants were enrolled by age into subgroups of 18-55, 56-69 and 70-plus years, and around 150, 29 and 61 TCR-sequenced participants, respectively, were included in these subgroups. A total of just over 230 trial participants underwent TCR sequencing, of whom some 210 received two doses of AZD1222 and about 25 received two doses of the MenACWY control vaccine.

The CDR3 regions of human TCRbeta chains were analyzed by immunosequencing. The paper's data handling went like this. TCRs in the repertoires were matched against a reference library of SARS-CoV-2-specific TCRs that had been generated with the MIRA antigen-specificity platform. Breadth was defined as the fraction of unique TCRs that were SARS-CoV-2-associated, and depth was defined as the fraction of total T cells that were SARS-CoV-2-associated. Using the MIRA data, each spike-specific TCR was mapped to the spike region that the TCR reacts to and placed in a CD4 or CD8 class. Log10-transformed breadth and depth values were compared by one-way ANOVA with Sidak's multiple comparisons tests. As stored in TCRdb, this immuneACCESS dataset retains in-frame rearrangements with V and J assigned. A fraction of the clones does not appear; measured against another copy, unresolved V genes explain less than half of the discrepancy, and the remainder lacks a known reason. The V and J calls and clone size come from that table; D and trimming were worked out from the DNA. For this sample there are over 150,000 clones; roughly 90% appear just once. The ten largest account for 3.1% of the sample.

Results and caveats for the whole study, not just this receptor: Participants were mostly white British and included more females than males, and it was suggested by the authors that clonal diversity may have been underestimated. Because no day 14 peak-response samples were available, the repertoires could be characterized only after the peak T cell response. Vaccine-associated CD4 TCRs spanned the whole spike protein, with dominant responses in regions 160-218 and 743-854. Spike-specific TCR breadth and depth rose significantly after two AZD1222 doses compared with day 0 and with MenACWY recipients. In the small 56-69-year group, the increase in depth fell short of significance, most likely because of low power. Conclusions about previously exposed vaccinees were limited because only six AZD1222 recipients were SARS-CoV-2 seropositive at baseline. Epitopes outside the regions mutated in the B.1.351 and B.1.1.7 variants were reportedly recognized by nearly half of the unique spike-specific TCRs.

The cysteine opens and the phenylalanine closes a CDR3 of 14 amino acids. Here the CDR3 DNA is all that survives: 42 bases in frame from base 1. Looking up the germline V gene yields CDR1 SGHAT and CDR2 FQNNGV. Ends trimmed: V by 4 bases, J by 6 bases; bases unmatched to a gene: 5. This clone was recorded only once. Its specific antigen is unknown. No per-base quality is available; no much larger clone lies one base away. The meaning of the sample's time point label: baseline before first vaccination. Vaccinee samples came from UK trials COV001 and COV002, including a single-blind randomized controlled phase 2/3 trial of AZD1222 (ChAdOx1 nCoV-19) in healthy adults. For TCRbeta chain sequencing, PBMC samples from trial participants were taken at day 0 and at day 28 after the second dose.

The receptor was derived from an adult in good health. This material consisted of peripheral blood, taken on day 0 of AZD1222 vaccination. The chain uses TRBV11-2 and TRBJ2-1, with 8 bases aligning to TRBD1. The DNA sequence reads TGTGCCAGCAGCTCCTACGACAGGGGCAATGAGCAGTTCTTC. This sequence encodes CASSSYDRGNEQFF. The variable domain in full, with residues beyond the CDR3 obtained from the reference TRBV11-2 and TRBJ2-1 genes, is EAGVAQSPRYKIIEKRQSVAFWCNPISGHATLYWYQQILGQGPKLLIQFQNNGVVDDSQLPKDRFSAERLKGVDSTLKIQPAKLEDSAVYLCASSSYDRGNEQFFGPGTRLTVL.